These 9 T cell receptor beta chains originate from one sample sequenced in a study of cytomegalovirus exposure and HLA in healthy donors. The PCR was carried out with 60 Vbeta primers and 13 Jbeta primers. Clones were sequenced by immunoSEQ multiplex PCR, and TCRdb holds only the in-frame ones, with some missing. The data hold about 190,000 clones, with about 13% observed a single time. What was sequenced was PBMCs. These receptors all stem from a man aged 50 to 60 in good health and CMV-seropositive.

The sample holds a few counts of this clone. The rearrangement joins TRBV9 to TRBJ1-6; 7 nucleotides line up with TRBD1. The CDR3 extends over 15 amino acids. V was pared by 0 bases and J by 6 bases, with 3 bases of the junction left unmatched. CDR1 and CDR2 from the germline V gene are SGDLS and YYNGEE. As DNA, the CDR3 is TGTGCCAGCAGCGTAGACAGGGGACTTAATTCACCCCTCCACTTT. Protein product: CASSVDRGLNSPLHF.

This clone appeared once. V usage is TRBV7-8 and J usage is TRBJ2-7; weak D call: TRBD1 (6 bases). The germline gives CDR1 SGHVS, CDR2 FQNEAQ. The CDR3 totals 16 residues. V was clipped by 5 bases and J by 5 bases, with 22 bases between them. The CDR3 coding sequence is TGTGCCAGCAGCCCCGGTTGGCCAGGGGACGAGGACGAGCAGTACTTC. It is translated as CASSPGWPGDEDEQYF. Supplemented by reference TRBV7-8 and TRBJ2-7, the full variable domain reads GAGVSQSPRYKVAKRGQDVALRCDPISGHVSLFWYQQALGQGPEFLTYFQNEAQLDKSGLPSDRFFAERPEGSVSTLKIQRTQQEDSAVYLCASSPGWPGDEDEQYFGPGTRLTVT.

The gene calls are TRBV19 and TRBJ1-1; D gene uncertain. Trimming cost V 6 bases and J 1 base, with 12 bases left between them. This CDR3 is 14 amino acids long. Per germline, CDR1 LNHDA and CDR2 SQIVND (reference sequence). This CDR3 is CASSLGRANTEAFF. In DNA form, the CDR3 reads TGTGCCAGTAGCTTAGGGAGGGCGAACACTGAAGCTTTCTTT.

This chain uses TRBV10-3 with TRBJ2-5; TRBD2 aligns across 8 bases. Germline loops: CDR1 ENHRY, CDR2 SYGVKD. CDR3 length: 15 residues. V shed 10 bases and J 3 bases; nucleotides not matched to a gene: 13. The CDR3 DNA reads TGTGCCACCGGGCAGGGCGGGGGGTTAGAAGAGACCCAGTACTTC. Its protein product is CATGQGGGLEETQYF.

This clone was seen a few times. The chain carries TRBV11-3 and TRBJ2-1; 8 positions match TRBD2. CDR3 length: 15 amino acids. CDR1 and CDR2 (germline): SGHNT, YENEEA. The V gene end was trimmed by 3 bases and the J gene end by 6 bases; junction bases not matched to a gene: 7. CDR3 nucleotides: TGTGCCAGCAGCTTCGCGGGGGGTAGCCGCAATGAGCAGTTCTTC. Translation gives CASSFAGGSRNEQFF.

The chain links TRBV19 to TRBJ2-2, with no clear D. The CDR3 has 13 residues. Germline lookup yields CDR1 LNHDA and CDR2 SQIVND (reference sequence). Trimming shortened V by 5 bases and J by 6 bases, and 10 bases separated the two germline ends. Here the CDR3 reads CASSLRFPGELFF. DNA of the CDR3: TGTGCCAGTAGTCTGAGGTTTCCCGGGGAGCTGTTTTTT.

CDR3 sequence reads: CASIGENTGELFF. The CDR3 coding sequence is TGTGCCAGCATAGGGGAGAACACCGGGGAGCTGTTTTTT. V is TRBV6-1 and J is TRBJ2-2; the D gene is possibly TRBD1 (5 bases). The germline gives CDR1 MNHNS, CDR2 SASEGT. This CDR3 has 13 amino acids. V lost 7 bases, J lost 1 base, and 7 bases lay in between.

The V call is TRBV7-2, the J call TRBJ2-3, with D uncertain. Per the germline V gene, CDR1 is SGHTA and CDR2 is FQGNSA. This CDR3 has 14 amino acids. Trimming shortened V by 6 bases and J by 4 bases, and 14 bases separated the two germline ends. CDR3 sequence reads: CASRLSGFPDTQYF. CDR3 in DNA: TGTGCCAGCAGGTTATCCGGGTTTCCAGATACGCAGTATTTT.

The gene calls are TRBV7-9 and TRBJ1-5; D is perhaps TRBD1 (6 bases). V lost 4 bases to trimming and J lost 0 bases, with 10 bases between them. The CDR3 is 15 residues long. CDR1 and CDR2 (germline): SEHNR, FQNEAQ (reference sequence). CDR3 coding DNA: TGTGCCAGCAGCTCCCCGGACAGTAGCAATCAGCCCCAGCATTTT. Encoded protein: CASSSPDSSNQPQHF.